These T cell receptor beta chains were read from a single sample in a study of siplizumab effects on memory and regulatory T cells. Repertoires were generated with immunoSEQ multiplex PCR, while TCRdb's copy carries only in-frame clones and drops some. In the table there are fewer than 120,000 clones, over 85% of which are singletons. Sequencing was done on a sample of CD4+ T cells sorted from blood. The receptors originated from a human donor in good health. The CDR3 runs from the conserved cysteine through the conserved F or W. The D gene is left open where the match is weak. A row's size may be missing; if present it is once, few, many or a size class.

V: TRBV19
size: -
D: TRBD1
length: 16
J: TRBJ1-4
DNA: TGTGCCAGTAGCCAGGACAGGCCAGGAGGGAATGAAAAACTGTTTTTT
CDR3: CASSQDRPGGNEKLFF

V: TRBV27
size: -
D: TRBD1
length: 15
J: TRBJ2-7
DNA: TGTGCCAGCTGGGGACCGGGACAGGGAACCCTCGAGCAGTACTTC
CDR3: CASWGPGQGTLEQYF

V: TRBV19
size: -
D: -
length: 15
J: TRBJ2-1
DNA: TGTGCCAGTAGTAGCCGAGCGGCCGGGGAGTTCGAGCAGTTCTTC
CDR3: CASSSRAAGEFEQFF

V: TRBV19
size: -
D: -
length: 12
J: TRBJ1-2
DNA: TGTGCCAGTAGTACCCGGTACTATGGCTACACCTTC
CDR3: CASSTRYYGYTF

V: TRBV7-8
size: -
D: -
length: 13
J: TRBJ1-6
DNA: TGTGCCAGCAGCTTACTGGGAGCGCCACCCCTCCACTTT
CDR3: CASSLLGAPPLHF

V: TRBV19
size: -
D: -
length: 15
J: TRBJ1-5
DNA: TGTGCCAGTATGAAATGGGGGGTGGGGAATCAGCCCCAGCATTTT
CDR3: CASMKWGVGNQPQHF

V: TRBV10-3
size: -
D: -
length: 11
J: TRBJ2-5
DNA: TGTGCCATCAGTGACGGCCGGACCCAGTACTTC
CDR3: CAISDGRTQYF

V: TRBV6-5
size: once
D: TRBD1
length: 14
J: TRBJ2-7
DNA: TGTGCCAGCAGTACCGGGACAGGGCGACCGGAGCAGTACTTC
CDR3: CASSTGTGRPEQYF

V: TRBV7-9
size: few
D: -
length: 13
J: TRBJ1-5
DNA: TGTGCCAGCAGCCCGCTGGGCAATCAGCCCCAGCATTTT
CDR3: CASSPLGNQPQHF

V: TRBV30
size: few
D: -
length: 13
J: TRBJ1-5
DNA: TGTGCCTGGAGTGGGGGTGGCAATCAGCCCCAGCATTTT
CDR3: CAWSGGGNQPQHF

V: TRBV12-5
size: -
D: TRBD2
length: 15
J: TRBJ2-1
DNA: TGTGCTAGTGGCCCGACCGGGAGGATTGTCAATGAGCAGTTCTTC
CDR3: CASGPTGRIVNEQFF

V: TRBV2
size: -
D: -
length: 13
J: TRBJ1-5
DNA: TGTGCCAGCAGGGTCTATAGCAATCAGCCCCAGCATTTT
CDR3: CASRVYSNQPQHF

V: TRBV4-1
size: -
D: -
length: 17
J: TRBJ2-3
DNA: TGCGCCAGCAGCCAAGGTCGTCAGGCGGGATCCACAGATACGCAGTATTTT
CDR3: CASSQGRQAGSTDTQYF

V: TRBV29-1
size: -
D: -
length: 11
J: TRBJ1-2
DNA: TGCAGCGTTGCACAGGGTTTTGGCTACACCTTC
CDR3: CSVAQGFGYTF

V: TRBV7-9
size: -
D: -
length: 15
J: TRBJ1-2
DNA: TGTGCCAGCAGCTCTAGGGGGGTCGGTGTCTATGGCTACACCTTC
CDR3: CASSSRGVGVYGYTF

V: TRBV7-9
size: -
D: TRBD2
length: 14
J: TRBJ2-3
DNA: TGTGCCAGCAGCATCGGACTAGCAATCGATGCGCAGTATTTT
CDR3: CASSIGLAIDAQYF

V: TRBV5-4
size: -
D: TRBD2
length: 15
J: TRBJ2-7
DNA: TGTGCCAGCAGCCCGGACTCAGCGGGAGGGCTTGAGCAGTACTTC
CDR3: CASSPDSAGGLEQYF

V: TRBV30
size: -
D: TRBD2
length: 15
J: TRBJ2-1
DNA: TGTGCCTGGACCTTCGGGACTAGCCCCTACAATGAGCAGTTCTTC
CDR3: CAWTFGTSPYNEQFF

V: TRBV7-3
size: once
D: -
length: 15
J: TRBJ2-2
DNA: TGTGCCAGCAGAAACGGGGAAAGGGACACCGGGGAGCTGTTTTTT
CDR3: CASRNGERDTGELFF

V: TRBV7-9
size: -
D: -
length: 15
J: TRBJ2-6
DNA: TGTGCCAGCAGTGATGGGGTCTCTGGGGCCAACGTCCTGACTTTC
CDR3: CASSDGVSGANVLTF

V: TRBV6-6
size: -
D: -
length: 12
J: TRBJ1-6
DNA: TGTGCCAGCAGTTACATCAATTCACCCCTCCACTTT
CDR3: CASSYINSPLHF

V: TRBV6-4
size: -
D: -
length: 15
J: TRBJ1-6
DNA: TGTGCCAGCAGTTCCGGGGCCAACCTTAATTCACCCCTCCACTTT
CDR3: CASSSGANLNSPLHF

V: TRBV7-8
size: -
D: TRBD2
length: 14
J: TRBJ2-1
DNA: TGTGCCAGCAGCTTGCAGGATGCGGGGAGGGTGCAGTTCTTC
CDR3: CASSLQDAGRVQFF

V: TRBV6-1
size: -
D: TRBD1
length: 15
J: TRBJ1-2
DNA: TGTGCCAGCAGAGACTTGGACAGGGACTACTATGGCTACACCTTC
CDR3: CASRDLDRDYYGYTF

V: TRBV6-4
size: -
D: TRBD2
length: 16
J: TRBJ2-3
DNA: TGTGCCAGCAGGGGACTAGCGGGAGCTAGCACAGATACGCAGTATTTT
CDR3: CASRGLAGASTDTQYF

V: TRBV6-4
size: -
D: -
length: 11
J: TRBJ2-3
DNA: TGTGCCAGCAGTGACTCCCATACGCAGTATTTT
CDR3: CASSDSHTQYF

V: TRBV27
size: -
D: -
length: 14
J: TRBJ1-6
DNA: TGTGCCAGCAGTATAGACACGCCGTTTTCACCCCTCCACTTT
CDR3: CASSIDTPFSPLHF

V: TRBV6-5
size: -
D: -
length: 13
J: TRBJ1-2
DNA: TGTGCCAGCAGTGTTCCGGGGCAACCTAGAAGCACCTTC
CDR3: CASSVPGQPRSTF

V: TRBV19
size: -
D: -
length: 12
J: TRBJ1-1
DNA: TGTGCCAGTAGTCAGAGTAGGACTGAAGCTTTCTTT
CDR3: CASSQSRTEAFF

V: TRBV19
size: -
D: TRBD2
length: 16
J: TRBJ2-5
DNA: TGTGCCAGTAGTATCGGTAGCGGGGGGGCTGGAGAGACCCAGTACTTC
CDR3: CASSIGSGGAGETQYF

V: TRBV18
size: -
D: TRBD2
length: 15
J: TRBJ2-1
DNA: TGTGCCAGCTCATGGCAGCGGGACTCCTACAATGAGCAGTTCTTC
CDR3: CASSWQRDSYNEQFF

V: TRBV7-2
size: -
D: TRBD1
length: 13
J: TRBJ1-5
DNA: TGTGCCAGCAGCCCCCGACAGGGATTGCCCCAGCATTTT
CDR3: CASSPRQGLPQHF

V: TRBV2
size: -
D: -
length: 12
J: TRBJ1-4
DNA: TGTGCCAGCAGCTTGACTGAGGTTTCGGTGTTTTTT
CDR3: CASSLTEVSVFF

V: TRBV5-1
size: -
D: TRBD2
length: 15
J: TRBJ2-5
DNA: TGCGCCAGCAGCTTAGGACTAGCACCCAGCGAGACCCAGTACTTC
CDR3: CASSLGLAPSETQYF